The clone carrying this T cell receptor beta chain was counted ten times or more. Looked up from germline, CDR1 is ENHRY and CDR2 is SYGVKD. The V and J ends lost 0 bases and 0 bases, in that order; junction bases with no gene match: 3. The CDR3 extends over 16 amino acids. TCRdb re-derived calls from the 5' RACE reads in MiXCR, one entry per CDR3 protein. Among fewer than 110,000 distinct CDR3 sequences listed, 11% were seen once. The source of the sample is a study of early T cells in non-severe SARS-CoV-2 infection. This chain joins TRBV10-3 and TRBJ2-3; TRBD1 matches at 7 bases. The sample consisted of whole blood. This receptor was taken from an adult who was a healthcare worker with PCR-confirmed SARS-CoV-2 infection or an uninfected control (not recorded which). CDR3 sequence: CAISESARGSTDTQYF. The DNA of the CDR3 is TGTGCCATCAGTGAGTCGGCCAGGGGGAGCACAGATACGCAGTATTTT.